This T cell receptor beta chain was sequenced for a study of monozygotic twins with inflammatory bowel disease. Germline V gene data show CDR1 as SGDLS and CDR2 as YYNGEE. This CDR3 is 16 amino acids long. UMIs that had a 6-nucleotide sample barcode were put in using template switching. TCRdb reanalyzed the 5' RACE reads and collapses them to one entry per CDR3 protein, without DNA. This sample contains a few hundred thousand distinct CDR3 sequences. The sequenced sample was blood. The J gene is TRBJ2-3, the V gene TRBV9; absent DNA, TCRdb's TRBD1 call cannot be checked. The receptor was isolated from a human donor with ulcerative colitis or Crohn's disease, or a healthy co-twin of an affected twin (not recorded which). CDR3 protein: CASSLGGGVGTDTQYF.